Each of the 14 T cell receptor beta chains below was sequenced from the same sample in a study of Graves' ophthalmopathy and Graves' hyperthyroidism. RNA transcripts provided the template for amplifying TCR beta CDR3 regions. First-round RT-PCR employed HTBI primers, with a second-round multiplex PCR after it. Each CDR3 protein is one row after TCRdb ran MiXCR on the multiplex PCR reads. Of roughly 160,000 distinct CDR3 sequences listed, 30% to 45% were seen once; the top ten hold approximately 6.3%. The sequencing sample was made of peripheral blood. These receptors were collected from a woman aged 35 to 49 with Graves' ophthalmopathy.

V usage is TRBV6-1 and J usage is TRBJ1-6, with D maybe TRBD1 (5 bases). CDR1 MNHNS and CDR2 SASEGT come from the germline V gene. The CDR3 extends over 14 amino acids. Trimming left V 6 bases short and J 6 bases short, with 12 bases between. CDR3 bases: TGTGCCAGCAGCCAAGACAGCGGTAATTCACCCCTCCACTTT. Its protein is CASSQDSGNSPLHF.

This clonotype showed up many times. The chain couples TRBV14 to TRBJ2-5; no clear D. From germline, CDR1 is SGHDN and CDR2 FVKESK. The length of the CDR3 is 13 residues. The ends were cut back, 4 bases at V and 5 bases at J, with 11 bases in the middle. CDR3 coding DNA: TGTGCCAGCAGCCTTTGGTCTGGGGAGACCCAGTACTTC. Translated, it gives CASSLWSGETQYF. The full variable domain, its missing parts supplied by reference TRBV14 and TRBJ2-5, is EAGVTQFPSHSVIEKGQTVTLRCDPISGHDNLYWYRRVMGKEIKFLLHFVKESKQDESGMPNNRFLAERTGGTYSTLKVQPAELEDSGVYFCASSLWSGETQYFGPGTRLLVL.

This clonotype has just a few counts. The J gene is TRBJ1-1, the V gene TRBV7-2; D call uncertain. V lost 1 base, J lost 7 bases, and 7 bases lay in between. Germline V gives CDR1 SGHTA, CDR2 FQGNSA. This CDR3 has 12 amino acids. DNA for the CDR3: TGTGCCAGCAGCTTAGTCGTGAGTGAAGCTTTCTTT. It codes for CASSLVVSEAFF.

The rearrangement joins TRBV28 to TRBJ2-2, with D possibly being TRBD2 (5 bases). The CDR3 totals 13 residues. CDR1 is MDHEN and CDR2 is SYDVKM in the germline V gene. Trimming removed 6 bases at V and 4 bases at J, with 9 bases between. CDR3 sequence (DNA): TGTGCCAGCAGGCGGGCTTTCACCGGGGAGCTGTTTTTT. It yields the protein CASRRAFTGELFF.

The rearrangement uses TRBV9 and TRBJ2-2; 8 bases agree with TRBD2. The CDR3 contains 16 residues. Germline trimming cut 3 bases from V and 7 bases from J; bases unmatched to any gene: 11. Germline V gene sequence: CDR1 SGDLS, CDR2 YYNGEE. CDR3 loop: CASSDPPGLDGGELFF. CDR3 bases: TGTGCCAGCAGCGATCCCCCGGGACTAGATGGCGGGGAGCTGTTTTTT.

The table lists this clonotype with many counts. This chain uses TRBV30 with TRBJ2-7; D is perhaps TRBD1 (5 bases). CDR1 and CDR2 from the germline V gene are GTSNPN and SVGIG (reference sequence). V was cut by 1 base and J by 2 bases, with 9 bases left in between. CDR3 length: 13 amino acids. CDR3 loop: CAWSAGATYEQYF. The CDR3 nucleotides read TGTGCCTGGAGTGCTGGGGCAACCTACGAGCAGTACTTC.

In its sample, this clonotype was seen many times. This chain uses TRBV7-9 with TRBJ1-1; no clear D gene. The germline V and J ends were trimmed by 7 bases and 3 bases, with 15 bases remaining between them. The CDR3 length is 14 residues. Germline V gene sequence: CDR1 SEHNR, CDR2 FQNEAQ (reference sequence). The chain's CDR3 is CASTPIKAHTEAFF. The CDR3 coding sequence is TGTGCCAGCACCCCTATAAAGGCGCACACTGAAGCTTTCTTT.

The chain links TRBV7-9 to TRBJ2-5; 9 bases agree with TRBD1. Germline assignment: CDR1 SEHNR and CDR2 FQNEAQ (reference sequence). The CDR3 has 15 amino acids. Losses at the gene ends were 5 bases for V and 0 bases for J; bases not matched to a gene: 4. CDR3 nucleotide sequence: TGTGCCAGCAGCCCCCGGACAGGGGACCAAGAGACCCAGTACTTC. Residues: CASSPRTGDQETQYF. The full variable domain, its missing parts supplied by reference TRBV7-9 and TRBJ2-5, is DTGVSQNPRHKITKRGQNVTFRCDPISEHNRLYWYRQTLGQGPEFLTYFQNEAQLEKSRLLSDRFSAERPKGSFSTLEIQRTEQGDSAMYLCASSPRTGDQETQYFGPGTRLLVL.

This clonotype was seen ten or more times. The chain combines TRBV6-4 with TRBJ1-3, with TRBD1 as a possible D gene (6 bases). This CDR3 contains 17 residues. CDR1 MRHNA and CDR2 SNTAGT come from the germline V gene. Trimming removed 5 bases from V and 0 bases from J, with 17 bases in between. The CDR3 region is CASSRRTVTGSGNTIYF. The CDR3 bases are TGTGCCAGCAGTCGACGGACAGTAACCGGCTCTGGAAACACCATATATTTT.

The J gene is TRBJ2-7, the V gene TRBV12-3 or TRBV12-4; tentatively, D is TRBD1 (6 bases). This CDR3 is built from 15 residues. Trimming pared 5 bases from V and 7 bases from J, leaving 21 bases between. In DNA, the CDR3 is TGTGCCAGCAGTCCAGCACCGGGGCGAGGGGGAGAGCAGTACTTC. It translates to CASSPAPGRGGEQYF.

This clonotype was seen many times. The chain uses TRBV5-1 and TRBJ2-3, with D possibly being TRBD1 (5 bases). The CDR3 runs to 15 residues. From germline, CDR1 is SGHRS and CDR2 YFSETQ. Deletions cut 1 base from V and 2 bases from J, with 11 bases between. CDR3 DNA sequence: TGCGCCAGCAGCTTGTGGGGCACTACCACAGATACGCAGTATTTT. This codes for CASSLWGTTTDTQYF.

This clonotype occurred many times. The chain is built from TRBV28 and TRBJ2-3, with D possibly TRBD1 on 6 matching bases. Germline lookup yields CDR1 MDHEN and CDR2 SYDVKM. V was clipped by 6 bases and J by 6 bases, with 28 bases between them. The CDR3 covers 18 residues. As DNA, the CDR3 is TGTGCCAGCAGGTTGGGGGACATTGACACGGCATTTTTGGATACGCAGTATTTT. Encoded protein: CASRLGDIDTAFLDTQYF.

The sample holds many counts of this clonotype. The chain uses TRBV24-1 and TRBJ2-5, with no clear D. V dropped 0 bases and J dropped 4 bases, with 5 bases sitting between them. The CDR3 spans 13 residues. From germline, CDR1 is KGHDR and CDR2 SFDVKD. As DNA, the CDR3 is TGTGCCACCAGTGATTTGAGCTTAGAGACCCAGTACTTC. Its protein product is CATSDLSLETQYF.

There are many counts of this clonotype. The V gene is TRBV20-1, the J gene TRBJ2-7; no clear D gene. Trimming took 1 base from V and 0 from J, leaving 4 bases between them. The CDR3 is 12 residues long. In germline, CDR1 is DFQATT, CDR2 SNEGSKA (reference sequence). Written as DNA, the CDR3 is TGCAGTGCTAGAGGGGGCTCCTACGAGCAGTACTTC. The encoded protein is CSARGGSYEQYF.